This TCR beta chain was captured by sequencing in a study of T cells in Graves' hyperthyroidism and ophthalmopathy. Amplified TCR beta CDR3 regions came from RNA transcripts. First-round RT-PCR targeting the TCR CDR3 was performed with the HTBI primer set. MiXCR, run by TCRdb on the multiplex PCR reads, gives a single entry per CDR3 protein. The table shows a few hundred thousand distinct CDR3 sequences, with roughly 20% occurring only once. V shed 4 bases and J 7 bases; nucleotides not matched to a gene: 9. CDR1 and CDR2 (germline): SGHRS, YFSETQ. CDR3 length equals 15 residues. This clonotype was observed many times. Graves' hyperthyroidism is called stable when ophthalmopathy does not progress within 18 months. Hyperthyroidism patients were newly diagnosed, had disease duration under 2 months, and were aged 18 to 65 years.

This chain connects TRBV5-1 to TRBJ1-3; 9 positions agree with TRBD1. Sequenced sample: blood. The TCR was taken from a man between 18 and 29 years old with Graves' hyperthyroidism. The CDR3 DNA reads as TGCGCCAGCAGCCGTACCGGGACAGGGCCCAACACCATATATTTT. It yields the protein CASSRTGTGPNTIYF.